Below, 11 T cell receptor beta chains from the same sample are listed, as sequenced in a study of cytomegalovirus exposure and HLA in healthy donors. Researchers ran the PCR with 60 Vbeta and 13 Jbeta primers. Data came from immunoSEQ multiplex PCR; TCRdb stores just in-frame clones and leaves some out. This table has around 67,000 clones, around 67% appearing once. Sequenced sample: PBMCs. The receptors come from a woman younger than 45 in good health and CMV-seronegative.

The rearrangement links TRBV5-1 to TRBJ1-1; D not certain. CDR3 length: 14 residues. The germline V and J ends were trimmed by 4 bases and 4 bases, with 14 bases remaining between them. Germline CDR1 and CDR2: SGHRS and YFSETQ. CDR3 in amino acids: CASSVGSGSTEAFF. The CDR3, as DNA: TGCGCCAGCAGCGTCGGGAGTGGATCCACTGAAGCTTTCTTT.

V and J are TRBV27 and TRBJ2-5, with 10 bases fitting TRBD1. The CDR3 is 14 residues long. Germline V gene lookup returns CDR1 MNHEY and CDR2 SMNVEV (reference sequence). The ends lost 2 bases at V and 5 bases at J; junction bases unmatched: 2. CDR3 loop: CASSLGTGVETQYF. CDR3 sequence (DNA): TGTGCCAGCAGTTTAGGGACAGGGGTTGAGACCCAGTACTTC.

The V and J genes are TRBV19 and TRBJ2-3; TRBD2 matches 8 bases. The CDR3 is 15 residues long. V lost 5 bases, J lost 4 bases, and 8 bases stayed unmatched. Germline V lookup: CDR1 LNHDA, CDR2 SQIVND (reference sequence). DNA for the CDR3: TGTGCCAGTAGTGTACGGGGGGGCGTAGCAGATACGCAGTATTTT. As protein: CASSVRGGVADTQYF.

The chain combines TRBV7-2 with TRBJ2-7; 11 nucleotides line up with TRBD2. Trimming removed 1 base from V and 2 bases from J; junction bases left unmatched: 1. Germline CDR1 and CDR2: SGHTA and FQGNSA. The CDR3 spans 15 residues. Written as DNA, the CDR3 is TGTGCCAGCAGCTTAGTTAGCGGGGGGGCCTACGAGCAGTACTTC. Encoded protein: CASSLVSGGAYEQYF.

The table lists this clone with a few counts. The V call is TRBV15, the J call TRBJ2-3; 10 nucleotides align to TRBD2. This CDR3 comprises 18 residues. Germline CDR1 and CDR2: LNHNV and YYDKDF (reference sequence). J gave up 2 bases and V 3 bases, and 11 bases lay outside the gene matches. CDR3 nucleotide sequence: TGTGCCACCAGCAGCCCCACCGGGACTAGCGAGAACACAGATACGCAGTATTTT. It encodes CATSSPTGTSENTDTQYF.

The chain's CDR3 is CASSLGTHRADTQYF. The CDR3 DNA reads TGTGCCAGCAGCTTAGGGACTCACAGGGCAGATACGCAGTATTTT. This chain uses TRBV7-6 with TRBJ2-3; weak D call: TRBD1 (6 bases). The CDR3 spans 15 residues. Germline V gene data show CDR1 as SGHVS and CDR2 as FNYEAQ. V was shortened by 1 base and J by 4 bases, with 12 bases between the two germline ends.

V gene TRBV2 combines with J gene TRBJ2-5; TRBD1 matches 10 bases. V trimming: 11 bases; J trimming: 5 bases; junction bases outside the gene matches: 38. CDR1 and CDR2 (germline): SNHLY, FYNNEI. The CDR3 consists of 23 residues. CDR3 nucleotides: TGTGCCGGTCAAACAACCAAGTTGTCAAGCAGCAATGACAGGGGGCGCAGTTTGGAGACCCAGTACTTC. Its translation is CAGQTTKLSSSNDRGRSLETQYF.

This rearrangement joins TRBV4-2 to TRBJ1-5, with D tentatively TRBD1 (5 bases). Trimming took off 4 bases at V and 0 bases at J, with 10 bases between the two ends. The CDR3 totals 15 residues. CDR1 LGHNA and CDR2 YNFKEQ come from the germline V gene. The CDR3: CASSLQAYSNQPQHF. Written as DNA, the CDR3 is TGTGCCAGCAGCCTACAGGCTTATAGCAATCAGCCCCAGCATTTT.

About this clone: Relative to the germline gene, one junction end is altered; a read error may explain this. Other DNA sequences in the sample encode the same CDR3. V usage is TRBV25-1 and J usage is TRBJ1-2; 7 nucleotides line up with TRBD1. Germline loops: CDR1 MGHDK, CDR2 SYGVNS. The CDR3 sequence is 14 residues long. The CDR3 sequence is CASSTGVLNYGYTF. Written as DNA, the CDR3 is TGTGCCAGCAGTACAGGGGTTTTGAACTACGGCTACACCTTC.

V usage is TRBV2 and J usage is TRBJ2-5; 9 bases align to TRBD1. V trimming: 6 bases; J trimming: 5 bases; junction bases outside the gene matches: 1. The CDR3 has 12 residues. CDR1 SNHLY and CDR2 FYNNEI come from the germline V gene. CDR3 sequence: CASRGQGETQYF. The CDR3 DNA follows: TGTGCCAGCAGAGGACAGGGGGAGACCCAGTACTTC. Combining the CDR3 with reference TRBV2 and TRBJ2-5 gives the whole variable domain EPEVTQTPSHQVTQMGQEVILRCVPISNHLYFYWYRQILGQKVEFLVSFYNNEISEKSEIFDDQFSVERPDGSNFTLKIRSTKLEDSAMYFCASRGQGETQYFGPGTRLLVL.

The rearrangement uses TRBV7-2 and TRBJ2-5; D possibly corresponds to TRBD1 (6 bases). The J call may be in error: the DNA end matches TRBJ2-7 better. Germline V CDR1 and CDR2: SGHTA, FQGNSA. The CDR3 totals 15 residues. The CDR3 here is CASSLAFTGLYEQYF. CDR3 nucleotides: TGTGCCAGCAGCTTAGCTTTTACAGGGCTCTACGAGCAGTACTTC.